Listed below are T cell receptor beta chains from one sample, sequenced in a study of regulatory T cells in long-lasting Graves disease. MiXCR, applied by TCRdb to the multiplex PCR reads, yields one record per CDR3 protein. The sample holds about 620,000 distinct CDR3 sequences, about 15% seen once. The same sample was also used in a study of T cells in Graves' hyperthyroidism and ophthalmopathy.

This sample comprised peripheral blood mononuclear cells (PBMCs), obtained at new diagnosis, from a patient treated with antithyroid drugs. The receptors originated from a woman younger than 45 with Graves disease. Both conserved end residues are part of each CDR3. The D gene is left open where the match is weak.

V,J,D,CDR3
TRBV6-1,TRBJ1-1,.,CASSHTGTEAFF
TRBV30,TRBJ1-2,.,CAWTTLGIGYTF
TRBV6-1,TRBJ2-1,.,CASRMDGQDEQFF
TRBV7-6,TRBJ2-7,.,CASSLVGVDEQYF
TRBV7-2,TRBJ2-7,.,CASSFTGNSYEQYF
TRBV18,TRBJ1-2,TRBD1,CASSREGTGGYTF
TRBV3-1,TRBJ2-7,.,CASSQSSSYEQYF
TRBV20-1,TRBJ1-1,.,CSASGGYGEAFF
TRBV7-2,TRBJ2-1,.,CASSSRRGRAGAYNEQFF
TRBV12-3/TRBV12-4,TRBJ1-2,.,CASSLARGAGYGYTF
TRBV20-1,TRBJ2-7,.,CRPARGTDEQYF
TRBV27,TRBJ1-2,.,CASSYREGGYTF
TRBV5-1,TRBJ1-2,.,CASSLAGMGLGYTF
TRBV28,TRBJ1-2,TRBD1,CASSFGGQGLANYGYTF